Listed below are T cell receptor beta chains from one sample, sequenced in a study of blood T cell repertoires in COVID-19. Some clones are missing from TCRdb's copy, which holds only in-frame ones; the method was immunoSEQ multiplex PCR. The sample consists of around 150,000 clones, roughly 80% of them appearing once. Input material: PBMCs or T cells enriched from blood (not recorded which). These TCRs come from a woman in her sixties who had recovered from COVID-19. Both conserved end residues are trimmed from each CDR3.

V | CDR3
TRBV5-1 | ASSQDLSYNEQF
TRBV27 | ASSLSGAGLVHEQY
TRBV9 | ASSVEASGGYEQY
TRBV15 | ATSRDSLAGAEQY
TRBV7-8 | ASSLRSVGLAGTGELF
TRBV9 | ASSVVSREGTEAF
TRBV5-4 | ASSNNRVRNYGYT
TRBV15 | ATSRVRGPVLSGNTIY
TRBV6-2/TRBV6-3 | ASNPPGGFIGELF
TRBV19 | ASRSTSGSGNTIY
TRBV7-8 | ASSHGGDTQY
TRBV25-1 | ASSDLPTGVGEKLF
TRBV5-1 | ASPSQPQH
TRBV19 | ASSVTRTGGITDTQY
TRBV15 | ATSRDFKERNSPLH
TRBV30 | AWSLTANYGYT
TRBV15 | ATSRVGIAKNIQY
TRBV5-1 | ASSSIAGDAYEQY
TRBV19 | ATLSDREGHQPQH
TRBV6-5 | ASRNVQGAGNTIY
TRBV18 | ASSKGVDTQY
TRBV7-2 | ASSYDRGQEGYT
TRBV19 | AGRATGSTEAF
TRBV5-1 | ASSPTGNQETQY
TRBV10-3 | AISQKAADYEQY
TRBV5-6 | ASSLQALGGSPLH
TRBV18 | ASSPPGQVYNEQF
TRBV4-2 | ASSQVVGGMNTEAF
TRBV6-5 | ASRSTGLGNTEAF
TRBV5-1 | ASSSTGGDYGYT
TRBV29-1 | SVQVDYGYT
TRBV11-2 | ASSLEVAGSKGEQF
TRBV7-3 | ASSLAGRANYGYT
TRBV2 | ASRREANEKLF
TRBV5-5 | ASSLGVGTGGQTEAF
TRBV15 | ATSSHRVNEKLF
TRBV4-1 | ASSQDTSGGSDNEQF
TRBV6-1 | ASSEVAGGNGYT
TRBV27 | ASSLGLAGRYEQY
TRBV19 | ASSIASGDYEQY
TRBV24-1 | ATSKGAIHLGNEQF
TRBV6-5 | ASSYSSRSYEQY
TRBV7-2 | ASSFWGGNTGELF
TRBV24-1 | ATSAAGGGPDTQY
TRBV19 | ASKRTEINQPQH
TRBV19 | ASRDIGGATFRGYT
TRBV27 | AKRQWGHQPQH